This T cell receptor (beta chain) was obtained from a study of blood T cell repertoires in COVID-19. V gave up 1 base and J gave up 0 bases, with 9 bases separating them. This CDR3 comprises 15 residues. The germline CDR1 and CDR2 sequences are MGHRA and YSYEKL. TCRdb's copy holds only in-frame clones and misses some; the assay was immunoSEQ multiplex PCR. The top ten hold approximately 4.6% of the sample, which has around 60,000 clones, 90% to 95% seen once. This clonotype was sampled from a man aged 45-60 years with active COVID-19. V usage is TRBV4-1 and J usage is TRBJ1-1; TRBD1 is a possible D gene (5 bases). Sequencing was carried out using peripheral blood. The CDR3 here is CASSQGEQVNTEAFF. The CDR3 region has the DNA TGCGCCAGCAGCCAAGGAGAACAGGTGAACACTGAAGCTTTCTTT.